This entry lists 19 T cell receptor beta chains sequenced from one sample in a study of T cell responses to AZD1222 COVID-19 vaccine. Sequencing was performed with immunoSEQ multiplex PCR; in TCRdb, only in-frame clones are kept and a portion is missing. The profile shows over 110,000 clones, roughly 90% of them singletons. The source was peripheral blood, collected 28 days after the second AZD1222 dose. The receptors were sampled from an adult who received the AZD1222 COVID-19 vaccine.

This sequence joins TRBV6-2 or TRBV6-3 and TRBJ2-1; D perhaps matches TRBD2 (5 bases). CDR1 is MNHEY and CDR2 is SVGEGT in the germline V gene. The CDR3 is made up of 14 amino acids. Trimming removed 1 base at V and 7 bases at J, with 11 bases between. The CDR3: CASSYYQEVNEQFF. CDR3 nucleotide sequence: TGTGCCAGCAGTTACTATCAGGAGGTGAATGAGCAGTTCTTC.

CDR3 nucleotide sequence: TGTGCCAGCAGTTTTGGCGGGGGGGCTCAGGAGACCCAGTACTTC. Its protein is CASSFGGGAQETQYF. The genes are TRBV28 and TRBJ2-5, with 9 bases identical to TRBD2. The germline CDR1 and CDR2 sequences are MDHEN and SYDVKM. V dropped 3 bases and J dropped 5; count of bases not matched to a gene: 7. This CDR3 comprises 15 residues. Together with reference TRBV28 and TRBJ2-5, the CDR3 gives the full variable domain: DVKVTQSSRYLVKRTGEKVFLECVQDMDHENMFWYRQDPGLGLRLIYFSYDVKMKEKGDIPEGYSVSREKKERFSLILESASTNQTSMYLCASSFGGGAQETQYFGPGTRLLVL.

CDR3: CASSLGLNTEAFF. The CDR3 DNA reads TGTGCCAGCAGTTTAGGTCTGAACACTGAAGCTTTCTTT. The chain is built from TRBV28 and TRBJ1-1; D gene ambiguous. Between the trimmed V and J ends, which lost 2 bases and 0 bases, there was a span of 4 bases. Germline values: CDR1 MDHEN, CDR2 SYDVKM. CDR3 length: 13 residues.

This CDR3 reads CASSEAGRDTQYF. The CDR3 nucleotides are TGCGCCAGCAGTGAAGCGGGGCGCGATACGCAGTATTTT. The chain is built from TRBV10-1 and TRBJ2-3; 7 nucleotides match TRBD2. V was pared by 3 bases and J by 6 bases, with 3 bases of the junction left unmatched. Germline assignment: CDR1 WNHNN and CDR2 SYGVQD (reference sequence). The CDR3 consists of 13 residues.

The genes are TRBV28 and TRBJ2-7; tentatively, D is TRBD2 (6 bases). CDR1 is MDHEN and CDR2 is SYDVKM in the germline V gene. V lost 3 bases, J lost 2 bases, and 8 bases lay in between. This CDR3 is 13 amino acids long. CDR3 sequence: CASSLRGPYEQYF. The CDR3 DNA is TGTGCCAGCAGTTTGCGGGGTCCCTACGAGCAGTACTTC.

This clone was seen a single time. This chain links TRBV6-6 with TRBJ2-5; TRBD2 aligns across 11 bases. The V gene's germline CDR1 is MNHNY and CDR2 SVGAGI (reference sequence). The CDR3 loop spans 17 amino acids. V shed 5 bases and J 4 bases; nucleotides not matched to a gene: 12. CDR3 in amino acids: CASSRTRGTSGGETQYF. The CDR3, as DNA: TGTGCCAGCAGTCGAACCCGGGGGACTAGCGGAGGAGAGACCCAGTACTTC.

The V gene is TRBV2, the J gene TRBJ2-2; 9 positions match TRBD2. The trim removed 4 bases at V and 4 bases at J, leaving 4 bases unmatched. Germline V CDR1 and CDR2: SNHLY, FYNNEI. This CDR3 contains 15 residues. CDR3 sequence: CASSAAGGVTGELFF. CDR3 sequence (DNA): TGTGCCAGCAGTGCAGCGGGAGGTGTCACCGGGGAGCTGTTTTTT.

The genes are TRBV4-2 and TRBJ2-5; the match to TRBD2 covers 7 bases. CDR3 length equals 16 residues. Unmatched junction bases numbered 5, after V lost 0 bases and J lost 1 base. Germline assignment: CDR1 LGHNA and CDR2 YNFKEQ. The DNA of the CDR3 is TGTGCCAGCAGCCAAGATGCATGGGGGGGCCAAGAGACCCAGTACTTC. It codes for CASSQDAWGGQETQYF.

This chain joins TRBV24-1 and TRBJ2-1; maybe TRBD2 (5 bases). The CDR3 runs 15 residues. V was trimmed by 4 bases and J by 9 bases, leaving 18 bases between them. CDR1 and CDR2 from the germline V gene are KGHDR and SFDVKD. The CDR3 nucleotides are TGTGCCACCAGTGAGATGACGGGATCTACTAGTGAGCAGTTCTTC. This translates into CATSEMTGSTSEQFF.

CDR3 nucleotide sequence: TGTGCCAGCAGTTTAATAGCCAGGGGTGGTCAGCCCCAGCATTTT. This translates into CASSLIARGGQPQHF. The chain links TRBV28 to TRBJ1-5; D possibly corresponds to TRBD1 (6 bases). Trimming took off 2 bases at V and 6 bases at J, with 14 bases between the two ends. This CDR3 spans 15 amino acids. Per germline, CDR1 MDHEN and CDR2 SYDVKM.

The rearrangement links TRBV5-8 to TRBJ1-1; D gene uncertain. The CDR3 covers 13 residues. Germline CDR1 SGHTS, CDR2 YDEGEE. V was clipped by 5 bases and J by 1 base, with 9 bases between them. CDR3 nucleotide sequence: TGTGCCAGCAGGTATACAGCGAACACTGAAGCTTTCTTT. Translation gives CASRYTANTEAFF. Full variable domain (outside the CDR3, taken from reference TRBV5-8 and TRBJ1-1): EAGVTQSPTHLIKTRGQQATLRCSPISGHTSVYWYQQALGLGLQFLLWYDEGEERNRGNFPPRFSGRQFPNYSSELNVNALELEDSALYLCASRYTANTEAFFGQGTRLTVV.

The chain recombines TRBV7-3 with TRBJ1-1; D might be TRBD1 (6 bases). Deletions cut 5 bases from V and 5 bases from J, with 12 bases between. There are 13 residues in the CDR3. Germline loops: CDR1 SGHTA, CDR2 FQGTGA. CDR3: CASSHDRGTEAFF. Here the CDR3 DNA reads TGTGCCAGCAGCCACGATAGGGGGACTGAAGCTTTCTTT.

Concerning this clone: One junction end disagrees with the germline gene, perhaps due to a read error. The chain couples TRBV5-6 to TRBJ1-4; the D is unclear. This CDR3 contains 13 residues. CDR1 and CDR2 (germline): SGHDT, YYEEEE. CDR3 sequence: CASSPKIREKLVF. The CDR3 nucleotides are TGTGCCAGCAGCCCCAAGATACGGGAAAAACTGGTTTTT. Using reference TRBV5-6 and TRBJ1-4 for the parts outside the CDR3, the full variable domain is DAGVTQSPTHLIKTRGQQVTLRCSPKSGHDTVSWYQQALGQGPQFIFQYYEEEERQRGNFPDRFSGHQFPNYSSELNVNALLLGDSALYLCASSPKIREKLVFGSGTQLSVL.

The rearrangement links TRBV20-1 to TRBJ1-5; the D is unclear. V dropped 3 bases and J dropped 7 bases, with 10 bases sitting between them. This CDR3 comprises 12 residues. The germline CDR1 and CDR2 sequences are DFQATT and SNEGSKA (reference sequence). The CDR3 spells CSASKQSQPQHF. CDR3 bases: TGCAGTGCTAGTAAGCAGTCCCAGCCCCAGCATTTT.

The V gene is TRBV20-1, the J gene TRBJ1-5, with 7 bases that match TRBD1. CDR1 is DFQATT, CDR2 SNEGSKA, per germline (reference sequence). With 5 bases clipped from V and 7 bases from J, the junction kept 2 bases outside the gene matches. This CDR3 is 11 amino acids long. DNA of the CDR3: TGCAGTGCTTCAGGGGGGCAGCCCCAGCATTTT. Residues: CSASGGQPQHF.

J is TRBJ1-6 and V is TRBV5-6; 8 bases are shared with TRBD1. V gave up 3 bases and J gave up 7 bases; unmatched junction bases: 6. The CDR3 spans 15 residues. In germline, CDR1 is SGHDT, CDR2 YYEEEE. CDR3: CASSSLRDRNSPLHF. CDR3 nucleotide sequence: TGTGCCAGCAGCTCCCTCCGGGACAGGAATTCACCCCTCCACTTT.

The chain joins TRBV5-1 to TRBJ2-1; maybe TRBD2 (6 bases). CDR3 length: 14 amino acids. Per the germline V gene, CDR1 is SGHRS and CDR2 is YFSETQ. Trimming took 2 bases from V and 4 from J, leaving 10 bases between them. The CDR3 DNA sequence: TGCGCCAGCAGCTTTGGGGAGGCGTACAATGAGCAGTTCTTC. Its protein is CASSFGEAYNEQFF.

This clone was found a few times. The chain links TRBV30 to TRBJ1-6; D not certain. This CDR3 has 14 amino acids. Germline V CDR1 and CDR2: GTSNPN, SVGIG (reference sequence). V was shortened by 8 bases and J by 10 bases, with 21 bases between the two germline ends. The CDR3 spells CARSTQPFRSPLHF. The DNA for the CDR3 is TGTGCCCGATCGACGCAGCCTTTCAGGTCACCCCTCCACTTT.

On this clone: This CDR3 is also generated by other DNA sequences in the sample. The chain couples TRBV11-1 to TRBJ1-1; 7 bases match TRBD1. This CDR3 is 14 amino acids long. The V segment lost 4 bases and the J segment 1 base; nucleotides outside the gene matches: 3. Germline CDR1 reads SGHAT; CDR2 reads FQDESV (reference sequence). CDR3 nucleotides: TGTGCCAGCAGCTCTTGGACAGGGAACACTGAAGCTTTCTTT. Encoded protein: CASSSWTGNTEAFF.